What follows is one TCR beta chain and its context. This sample was included in a study of neurological immune-mediated disorders. The ends lost 4 bases at V and 3 bases at J; junction bases unmatched: 1. Germline V gene data show CDR1 as LNHDA and CDR2 as SQIVND (reference sequence). The CDR3 has 13 amino acids. Specified time point: longitudinal time-point 2. MiXCR was run by TCRdb on the 5' RACE reads, yielding one entry per CDR3 protein. Of over 75,000 distinct CDR3 sequences listed, 5.8% are singletons. The sequencing sample was made of PBMCs. The V and J genes are TRBV19 and TRBJ2-5, with TRBD1 matching over 8 bases. This sequence was found in a woman aged 60 to 75 with multiple sclerosis. The CDR3 DNA sequence: TGTGCCAGTAGTACACAGGGGGAAGAGACCCAGTACTTC. Translation: CASSTQGEETQYF.